The 14 T cell receptor beta chains listed next were all sequenced from one sample in a study of T cell responses to AZD1222 COVID-19 vaccine. This table comes from immunoSEQ multiplex PCR, and its TCRdb copy is limited to in-frame clones, with some not included. This table has tens of thousands of clones, 89% appearing once. The starting material was peripheral blood, obtained on day 0 of MenACWY control vaccination. The receptors shown here come from an adult in good health.

The chain links TRBV12-3 or TRBV12-4 to TRBJ1-1; the D is unclear. This CDR3 spans 13 amino acids. V was trimmed by 1 base and J by 0 bases, leaving 3 bases between them. CDR3 protein: CASSLGMNTEAFF. In DNA form, the CDR3 reads TGTGCCAGCAGTTTAGGCATGAACACTGAAGCTTTCTTT.

The chain links TRBV6-5 to TRBJ1-6, with 8 bases fitting TRBD1. CDR3 size: 13 residues. The junction had 1 base not matched to a gene; V was cut back by 6 bases and J by 6 bases. Germline V gene sequence: CDR1 MNHEY, CDR2 SVGAGI. CDR3 amino acids: CASRDRANSPLHF. In DNA, the CDR3 is TGTGCCAGCAGGGACAGGGCTAATTCACCCCTCCACTTT.

The chain uses TRBV4-3 and TRBJ2-2; TRBD1 matches at 11 bases. The V gene end was trimmed by 4 bases and the J gene end by 3 bases; junction bases not matched to a gene: 7. Per the germline V gene, CDR1 is LGHNA and CDR2 is YSLEER. The CDR3 is 17 amino acids. CDR3 nucleotides: TGCGCCAGCAGCCTGCGTCCGGGACAGGGGGACACCGGGGAGCTGTTTTTT. Translated: CASSLRPGQGDTGELFF.

This clone was seen just once. The chain is built from TRBV5-1 and TRBJ2-1; 12 bases are shared with TRBD2. The CDR3 runs to 16 residues. Germline CDR1 SGHRS, CDR2 YFSETQ. J was trimmed by 4 bases and V by 3 bases; bases with no gene match: 5. The CDR3 DNA follows: TGCGCCAGCAGCTCCCGACTAGCGGGGGAATACAATGAGCAGTTCTTC. It encodes CASSSRLAGEYNEQFF.

This clone has just a few counts. The V gene is TRBV21-1, the J gene TRBJ2-1; the table's D call, TRBD2, was not checked against the DNA. TRBV21-1 is noted as a pseudogene. The CDR3 spans 12 residues. The chain's CDR3 is CASLDNRGEQFF. In DNA, the CDR3 is TGTGCCAGCCTGGACAATCGGGGGGAGCAGTTCTTC.

The J gene is TRBJ1-1, the V gene TRBV21-1. TRBV21-1 is an annotated pseudogene. This CDR3 is built from 15 residues. Here the CDR3 DNA reads TGTGCCAGCAGCAAAGCGGGGGGGGTATGGACTGAAGCTTTCTTT. Its translation: CASSKAGGVWTEAFF.

The chain recombines TRBV9 with TRBJ2-6; D is uncertain. The germline V gene encodes CDR1 SGDLS and CDR2 YYNGEE. V lost 3 bases, J lost 3 bases, and 16 bases lay in between. CDR3 length equals 17 residues. The CDR3 is CASSGVGLWGGANVLTF. The CDR3 DNA sequence: TGTGCCAGCAGCGGTGTGGGCCTTTGGGGTGGGGCCAACGTCCTGACTTTC.

The chain carries TRBV10-3 and TRBJ2-2, with D tentatively TRBD1 (6 bases). Trimming pared 6 bases from V and 6 bases from J, leaving 11 bases between. Germline CDR1 reads ENHRY; CDR2 reads SYGVKD. CDR3 length: 13 residues. For the CDR3, the DNA is TGTGCCATCAGCGACAGGCAGGCCGGGGAGCTGTTTTTT. Its translation: CAISDRQAGELFF.

This chain connects TRBV12-5 to TRBJ2-7; D unclear. V gave up 2 bases and J gave up 5 bases, with 4 bases separating them. Germline V gene lookup returns CDR1 LGHNT and CDR2 FRNRAP. This CDR3 contains 11 residues. Here the CDR3 DNA reads TGTGCTAGTGGTTTGTTCAACGAGCAGTACTTC. This translates into CASGLFNEQYF.

The V call is TRBV20-1, the J call TRBJ2-3, with 7 bases matching TRBD2. CDR3 length equals 12 residues. The V segment lost 3 bases and the J segment 5 bases; nucleotides outside the gene matches: 2. Germline CDR1 is DFQATT and CDR2 is SNEGSKA (reference sequence). This CDR3 reads CSASGGGDTQYF. In DNA, the CDR3 is TGCAGTGCTAGTGGGGGGGGAGATACGCAGTATTTT.

V usage is TRBV2 and J usage is TRBJ1-4; 9 bases agree with TRBD1. Trimming at V came to 5 bases and at J to 4 bases, leaving 2 bases not matched to a gene. The germline gives CDR1 SNHLY, CDR2 FYNNEI. The CDR3 is 14 amino acids. The CDR3 reads CASSPDRGNEKLFF. As DNA, the CDR3 is TGTGCCAGCAGTCCGGACAGGGGTAATGAAAAACTGTTTTTT.

V gene TRBV9 combines with J gene TRBJ2-1; 7 bases agree with TRBD2. The J segment lost 3 bases and the V segment lost 0 bases, leaving 3 bases of the junction unmatched. This CDR3 spans 15 amino acids. Germline V CDR1 and CDR2: SGDLS, YYNGEE. CDR3 region: CASSVDSGNYNEQFF. The CDR3 nucleotides are TGTGCCAGCAGCGTAGACAGCGGGAACTACAATGAGCAGTTCTTC.

V usage is TRBV13 and J usage is TRBJ2-7; D is uncertain. V was pared by 3 bases and J by 2 bases, with 8 bases between. The CDR3 is 13 amino acids. Looked up from germline, CDR1 is PRHDT and CDR2 is FYEKMQ (reference sequence). This CDR3 is CASSLATPYEQYF. As DNA, the CDR3 is TGTGCCAGCAGCTTGGCAACCCCCTACGAGCAGTACTTC.

The chain joins TRBV6-5 to TRBJ2-7, with D perhaps matching TRBD1 (6 bases). The germline V and J ends were trimmed by 6 bases and 0 bases, with 12 bases remaining between them. The CDR3 contains 14 residues. Germline V gene lookup returns CDR1 MNHEY and CDR2 SVGAGI. Written as DNA, the CDR3 is TGTGCCAGCAGGGGGGCACGATCCTCCTACGAGCAGTACTTC. Residues: CASRGARSSYEQYF.